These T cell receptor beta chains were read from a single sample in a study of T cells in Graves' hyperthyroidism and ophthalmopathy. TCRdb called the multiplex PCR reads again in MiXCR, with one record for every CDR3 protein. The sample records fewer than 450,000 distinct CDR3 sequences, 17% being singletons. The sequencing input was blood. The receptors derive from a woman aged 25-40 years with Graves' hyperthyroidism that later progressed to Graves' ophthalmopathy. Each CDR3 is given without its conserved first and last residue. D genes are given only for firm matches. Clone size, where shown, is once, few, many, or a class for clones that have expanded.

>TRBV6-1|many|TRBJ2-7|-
ASFNRGAFSYEQY
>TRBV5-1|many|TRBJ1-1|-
ASSYYGGVNTEAF
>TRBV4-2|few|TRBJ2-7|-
ASSQDISREQY
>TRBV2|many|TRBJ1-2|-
ASAHPVRTANYGYT
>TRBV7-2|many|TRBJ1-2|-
ASSLVGAAGKGYT
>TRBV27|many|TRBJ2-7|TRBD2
ASSLFGGSRSYEQY
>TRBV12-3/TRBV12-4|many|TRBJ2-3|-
ASSTDTQY
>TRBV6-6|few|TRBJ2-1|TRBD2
ASSYFGGSAYNEQF
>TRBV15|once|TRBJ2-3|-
TTSRQSVGTDTQY
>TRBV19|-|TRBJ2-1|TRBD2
ASSPSGDSYNEQF
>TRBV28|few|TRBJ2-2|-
ASESKNTGELF
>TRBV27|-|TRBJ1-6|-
ASSPRTGSPLH
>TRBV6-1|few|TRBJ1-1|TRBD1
ASSFGTGWDRGYGTEAF
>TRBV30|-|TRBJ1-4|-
AWRPSGKASEKLF
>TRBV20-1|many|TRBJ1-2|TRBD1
SASRRGNIRGYT
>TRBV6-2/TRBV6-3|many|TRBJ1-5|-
ASSGGIGSQPQH